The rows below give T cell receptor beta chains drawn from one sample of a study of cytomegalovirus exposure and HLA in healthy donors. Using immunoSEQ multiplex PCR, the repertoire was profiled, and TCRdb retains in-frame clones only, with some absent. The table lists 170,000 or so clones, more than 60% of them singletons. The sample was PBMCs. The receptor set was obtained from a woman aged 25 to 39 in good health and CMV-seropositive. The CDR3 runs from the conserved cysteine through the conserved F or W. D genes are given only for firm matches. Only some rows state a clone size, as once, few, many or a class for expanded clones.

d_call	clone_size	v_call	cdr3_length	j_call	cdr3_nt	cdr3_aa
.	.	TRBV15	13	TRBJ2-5	TGTGCCACCAGCAAGGTACGGGGGGAGACCCAGTACTTC	CATSKVRGETQYF
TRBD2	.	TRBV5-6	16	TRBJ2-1	TGTGCCAGCAGCGGACTAGCGGGACTCACCTACAATGAGCAGTTCTTC	CASSGLAGLTYNEQFF
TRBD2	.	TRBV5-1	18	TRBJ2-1	TGCGCCAGCAGCTTGAAACTTATTAGCGGGGGACAATACAATGAGCAGTTCTTC	CASSLKLISGGQYNEQFF
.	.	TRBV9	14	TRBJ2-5	TGTGCCAGCAGCGTAGTTCCCGAAGCAGAGACCCAGTACTTC	CASSVVPEAETQYF
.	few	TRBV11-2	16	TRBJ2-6	TGTGCCAGCAGCCCGAGAGGGCGCTCTGGGGCCAACGTCCTGACTTTC	CASSPRGRSGANVLTF
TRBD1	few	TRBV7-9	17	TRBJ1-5	TGTGCCAGCAGCCGGATGCTAGGGGGCGTTAGCAATCAGCCCCAGCATTTT	CASSRMLGGVSNQPQHF
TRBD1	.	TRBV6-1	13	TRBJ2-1	TGTGCCAGCACCAAGCGACAGGGCAATGAGCAGTTCTTC	CASTKRQGNEQFF
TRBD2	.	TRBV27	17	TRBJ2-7	TGTGCCAGCAGTAACGGCCTAGCGGGTGTCCGGCGCTACGAGCAGTACTTC	CASSNGLAGVRRYEQYF
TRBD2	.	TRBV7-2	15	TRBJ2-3	TGTGCCAGCAGCTTAGTAGCGGGTAGCACAGATACGCAGTATTTT	CASSLVAGSTDTQYF
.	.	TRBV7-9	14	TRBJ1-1	TGTGCCAGCAGCTCAAACGCAGGGAACACTGAAGCTTTCTTT	CASSSNAGNTEAFF
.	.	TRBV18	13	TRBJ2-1	TGTGCCAGCTCCCCTACTAGGGACAATGAGCAGTTCTTC	CASSPTRDNEQFF
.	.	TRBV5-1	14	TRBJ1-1	TGCGCCAGCAGGGACAGCTTGCCGAACACTGAAGCTTTCTTT	CASRDSLPNTEAFF
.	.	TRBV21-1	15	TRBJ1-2	TGTGCCAGCAGCAAAGACGCGACACCCGCTTATGGCTACACCTTC	CASSKDATPAYGYTF
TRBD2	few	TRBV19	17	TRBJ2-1	TGTGCCAGTAGTTCGGCGATAGCGGGAAGCTCCTACAATGAGCAGTTCTTC	CASSSAIAGSSYNEQFF
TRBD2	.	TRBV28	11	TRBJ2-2	TGTGCCAGCAGTGGGGCTAGCGGACCGTTTTTT	CASSGASGPFF
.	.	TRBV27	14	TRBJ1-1	TGTGCCAGCAGTTCCCTGACAGAGAACACTGAAGCTTTCTTT	CASSSLTENTEAFF
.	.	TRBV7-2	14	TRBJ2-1	TGTGCCAGCAGCTTCCGCAGGTCCTACAATGAGCAGTTCTTC	CASSFRRSYNEQFF
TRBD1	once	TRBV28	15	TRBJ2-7	TGTGCCAGCAGGATCCACGGGACAGGGCTCCTCGAGCAGTACTTC	CASRIHGTGLLEQYF
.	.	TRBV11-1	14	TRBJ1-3	TGTGCCAGCAGCCGGGACACCTCTGGAAACACCATATATTTT	CASSRDTSGNTIYF